These T cell receptor beta chains were read from a single sample in a study of T-cell reconstitution after alpha-beta-depleted transplantation in children. TCRdb redid the calling of the PCR reads with MiXCR, one entry per CDR3 protein. The sample lists approximately 110,000 distinct CDR3 sequences, 20% to 25% seen once, with about 10% in the top ten. The starting material was PBMCs, mostly from graft donor cells, obtained 180 days after TCRalphabeta/CD19-depleted stem cell transplant. The source of these receptors is a male patient between 2 and 10 years old who had a stem cell transplant for chronic granulomatous disease, so the T cells may come from the graft donor. Both conserved end residues are part of each CDR3. A D gene is named only where the DNA matches it firmly. Not all rows give a size; the values are once, few, many and, for expanded clones, a class.

v_call	clone_size	d_call	j_call	cdr3_aa	cdr3_nt
TRBV7-9	many	TRBD1	TRBJ2-3	CASSPRTGPDTQYF	TGTGCCAGCAGCCCCCGGACAGGGCCAGATACGCAGTATTTT
TRBV12-3/TRBV12-4	few	TRBD2	TRBJ2-5	CASSSPAGGGSQYF	TGTGCCAGCAGCTCCCCAGCGGGAGGGGGATCCCAGTACTTC
TRBV15	NA	NA	TRBJ1-3	CATSRGSPFSGNTIYF	TGTGCCACCAGCAGAGGGTCCCCCTTCTCTGGAAACACCATATATTTT
TRBV12-3/TRBV12-4	NA	NA	TRBJ1-3	CASSFMVPSGNTIYF	TGTGCCAGCAGTTTTATGGTTCCCTCTGGAAACACCATATATTTT
TRBV4-1	NA	NA	TRBJ2-3	CASSRSGGSGTDTQYF	TGCGCCAGCAGCCGGTCCGGGGGTAGCGGCACAGATACGCAGTATTTT
TRBV7-2	NA	NA	TRBJ1-5	CASSLAGEGQPQHF	TGTGCCAGCAGCTTAGCTGGCGAAGGGCAGCCCCAGCATTTT
TRBV27	many	NA	TRBJ2-2	CASSLHRDTGELFF	TGTGCCAGCAGTTTACACAGAGACACCGGGGAGCTGTTTTTT
TRBV5-1	NA	TRBD1	TRBJ2-7	CASGPGTGYYEQYF	TGCGCCAGCGGTCCCGGGACAGGGTACTACGAGCAGTACTTC
TRBV7-2	few	TRBD2	TRBJ2-3	CASSSPEAGASTDTQYF	TGTGCCAGCAGCTCCCCCGAAGCGGGAGCCAGCACAGATACGCAGTATTTT
TRBV29-1	many	NA	TRBJ2-2	CSVKGQAGDINTGELFF	TGCAGCGTCAAAGGACAGGCGGGGGATATAAATACCGGGGAGCTGTTTTTT
TRBV7-9	NA	NA	TRBJ2-1	CASSVRGISYNEQFF	TGTGCCAGCAGCGTAAGGGGTATTTCCTACAATGAGCAGTTCTTC
TRBV28	many	NA	TRBJ2-7	CASSLTQGVGEQYF	TGTGCCAGCAGTTTGACTCAGGGAGTGGGCGAGCAGTACTTC